This TCR beta chain was observed in a study of blood T cell repertoires in COVID-19. Profiling relied on immunoSEQ multiplex PCR, and the TCRdb table lists in-frame clones only, not all of them. The sample holds roughly 250,000 clones, roughly nine tenths seen once. CDR3 length equals 16 residues. V lost 5 bases and J lost 4, with 21 bases in between. Germline CDR1 is SGHTA and CDR2 is FQGNSA. The sample was peripheral blood. The receptor was isolated from a woman under 40 with COVID-19, enrolled during active disease. J is TRBJ2-7 and V is TRBV7-2; weak D call: TRBD1 (6 bases). The CDR3 nucleotides read TGTGCCAGCAGCCCGACAGGTCATCCCGAATATTACGAGCAGTACTTC. Translated: CASSPTGHPEYYEQYF.